This TCR beta chain was captured by sequencing in a study of T cell responses to AZD1222 COVID-19 vaccine (dated by TCRdb to the early 2020s). General notes on the study: Because spike-specific TCR depth and breadth did not differ between the two schedules, AZD1222 recipients who got a second dose at roughly 4 weeks were pooled with those who got a second dose at roughly 12 weeks. TCR sequencing covered about 230 trial participants: 200 to 220 given two doses of AZD1222 and 26 given two doses of MenACWY control vaccine. Trial participants were enrolled into age subgroups of 18-55, 56-69 and 70-plus years, which contained roughly 150, 30 and 60 TCR-sequenced participants, respectively. Here is what the overall study found, with its caveats: Conclusions about previously exposed vaccinees were limited because only six AZD1222 recipients were SARS-CoV-2 seropositive at baseline. Because no day 14 peak-response samples were available, the repertoires could be characterized only after the peak T cell response. Participants were mostly white British and included more females than males, and it was suggested by the authors that clonal diversity may have been underestimated. Nearly half of unique spike-specific TCRs reportedly recognized epitopes outside regions mutated in the B.1.351 and B.1.1.7 variants. CD4 TCRs associated with the vaccine covered the entire spike protein, and the dominant responses were in regions 160-218 and 743-854. A significant rise in spike-specific TCR breadth and depth was observed after two AZD1222 doses relative to day 0 and relative to MenACWY recipients. The 56-69-year group was small, and its depth increase did not reach significance, likely because of low power.

The CDR3 regions of human TCRbeta chains were subjected to immunosequencing. Concerning the study's data processing: Repertoire TCRs were matched against a reference library of SARS-CoV-2-specific TCRs generated with the MIRA antigen-specificity platform. Breadth was defined as the fraction of unique TCRs that were SARS-CoV-2-associated, and depth was defined as the fraction of total T cells that were SARS-CoV-2-associated. Using the MIRA data, every spike-specific TCR was mapped to the spike region that the TCR reacted to and assigned to either a CD4 or a CD8 class. Log10-transformed breadth and depth values were compared by one-way ANOVA with Sidak's multiple comparisons tests. In its TCRdb copy, this immuneACCESS table keeps in-frame sequences only and misses some clones. Where compared with another copy, unresolved V genes explain less than half of these, and the others have no known cause. V, J and clone size reflect that table, while D and trimming were determined from the DNA. The sample table contains 50,000 to 75,000 clones; only one count was recorded for over 60% of them. The leading ten clones occupy about 14% of the sample.

Notes on this clone: Its antigen remains unidentified. Base qualities are missing; no much larger clone stands one base away.

In the paper's terms, the time point label means: baseline before first vaccination. Vaccinee samples were obtained from the UK trials COV001 and COV002, which included a single-blind randomized controlled phase 2/3 trial of AZD1222 (ChAdOx1 nCoV-19) in healthy adults. Trial participant PBMC samples were collected at day 0 and day 28 after the second dose for TCRbeta chain sequencing. The CDR3 contains 15 residues, cysteine and phenylalanine counted. Of the read, only the CDR3 DNA is kept; its 45 bases are in frame from base 1. V is reduced by 0 bases and J by 2 bases, leaving a spacing of 11 bases between them. The germline V gene yields MGHRA for CDR1 and YSYEKL for CDR2.

The chain employs TRBV4-1 and TRBJ2-7; no D gene call is confident. The material was peripheral blood, obtained on day 0 of AZD1222 vaccination. The TCR comes from an adult in good health. The DNA reads as follows: TGCGCCAGCAGCCAAGAACCAGCAGCCACCTACGAGCAGTACTTC. This translates into CASSQEPAATYEQYF.